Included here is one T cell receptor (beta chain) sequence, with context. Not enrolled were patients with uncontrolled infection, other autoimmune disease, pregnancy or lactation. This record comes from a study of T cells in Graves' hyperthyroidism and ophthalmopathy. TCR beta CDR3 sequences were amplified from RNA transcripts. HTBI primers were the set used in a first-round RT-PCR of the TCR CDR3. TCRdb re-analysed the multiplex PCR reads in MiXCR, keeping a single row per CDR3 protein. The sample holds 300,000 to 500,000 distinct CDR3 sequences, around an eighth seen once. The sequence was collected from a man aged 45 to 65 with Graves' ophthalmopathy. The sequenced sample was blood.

CDR3 bases: TGTGCCAGCAGCGTGGGAAGAGCGGTCAACACCGGGGAGCTGTTTTTT. This translates into CASSVGRAVNTGELFF. The chain combines TRBV9 with TRBJ2-2; D might be TRBD2 (5 bases). This CDR3 spans 16 amino acids. V gave up 2 bases and J gave up 2 bases, with 13 bases separating them. Germline-derived CDR1 and CDR2 are SGDLS and YYNGEE.